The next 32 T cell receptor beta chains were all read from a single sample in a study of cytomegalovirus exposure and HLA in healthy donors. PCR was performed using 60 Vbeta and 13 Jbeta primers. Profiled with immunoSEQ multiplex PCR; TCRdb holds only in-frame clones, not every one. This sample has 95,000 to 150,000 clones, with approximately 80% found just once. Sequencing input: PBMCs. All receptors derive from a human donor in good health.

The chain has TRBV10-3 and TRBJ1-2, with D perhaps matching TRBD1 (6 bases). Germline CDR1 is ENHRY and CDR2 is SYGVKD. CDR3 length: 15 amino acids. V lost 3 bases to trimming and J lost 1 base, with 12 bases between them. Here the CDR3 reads CAISESDSFNYGYTF. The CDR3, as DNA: TGTGCCATCAGTGAATCGGACAGCTTTAACTATGGCTACACCTTC.

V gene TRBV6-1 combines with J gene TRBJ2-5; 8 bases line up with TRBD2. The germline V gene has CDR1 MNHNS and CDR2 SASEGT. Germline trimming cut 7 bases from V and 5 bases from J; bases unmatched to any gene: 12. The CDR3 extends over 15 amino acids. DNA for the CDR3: TGTGCCAGCACACAAGGCGGGGGGCGCTTGGAGACCCAGTACTTC. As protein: CASTQGGGRLETQYF.

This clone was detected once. This chain's CDR3 is CASSLATGGESNQPQHF. The CDR3 DNA reads as TGTGCCAGCAGCTTAGCGACAGGGGGTGAAAGCAATCAGCCCCAGCATTTT. The V and J genes are TRBV7-9 and TRBJ1-5, with 9 positions matching TRBD1. V gave up 0 bases and J gave up 1 base; unmatched junction bases: 4. Per germline, CDR1 SEHNR and CDR2 FQNEAQ (reference sequence). The CDR3 is 17 residues long.

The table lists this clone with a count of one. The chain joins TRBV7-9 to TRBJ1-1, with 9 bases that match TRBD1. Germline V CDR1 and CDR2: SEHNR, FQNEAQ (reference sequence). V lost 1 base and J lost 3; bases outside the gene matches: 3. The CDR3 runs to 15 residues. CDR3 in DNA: TGTGCCAGCAGCTTAGGGACAGGGGTGGACACTGAAGCTTTCTTT. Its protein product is CASSLGTGVDTEAFF.

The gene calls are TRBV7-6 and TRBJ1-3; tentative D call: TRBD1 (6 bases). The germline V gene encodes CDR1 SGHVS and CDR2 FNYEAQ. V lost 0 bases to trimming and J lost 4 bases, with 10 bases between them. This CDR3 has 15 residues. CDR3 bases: TGTGCCAGCAGCTTAGCTCCGACAGGCGGAAACACCATATATTTT. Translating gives CASSLAPTGGNTIYF.

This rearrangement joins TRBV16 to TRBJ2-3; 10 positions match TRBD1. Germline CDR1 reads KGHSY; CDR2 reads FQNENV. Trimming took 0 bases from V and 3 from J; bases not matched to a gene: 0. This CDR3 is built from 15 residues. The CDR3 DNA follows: TGTGCCAGCAGCCAATCGGGACAGGGGACAGATACGCAGTATTTT. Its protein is CASSQSGQGTDTQYF. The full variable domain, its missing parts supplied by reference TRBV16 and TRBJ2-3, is GEEVAQTPKHLVRGEGQKAKLYCAPIKGHSYVFWYQQVLKNEFKFLISFQNENVFDETGMPKERFSAKCLPNSPCSLEIQATKLEDSAVYFCASSQSGQGTDTQYFGPGTRLTVL.

CDR3 in amino acids: CASSPQTGSGNTIYF. DNA for the CDR3: TGTGCCAGCAGCCCGCAGACAGGCTCTGGAAACACCATATATTTT. This chain uses TRBV7-3 with TRBJ1-3; D is perhaps TRBD1 (6 bases). Trimming shortened V by 5 bases and J by 0 bases, and 11 bases separated the two germline ends. Germline V gene data show CDR1 as SGHTA and CDR2 as FQGTGA. The CDR3 is 15 residues long. Using reference TRBV7-3 and TRBJ1-3 for the parts outside the CDR3, the full variable domain is GAGVSQTPSNKVTEKGKYVELRCDPISGHTALYWYRQSLGQGPEFLIYFQGTGAADDSGLPNDRFFAVRPEGSVSTLKIQRTERGDSAVYLCASSPQTGSGNTIYFGEGSWLTVV.

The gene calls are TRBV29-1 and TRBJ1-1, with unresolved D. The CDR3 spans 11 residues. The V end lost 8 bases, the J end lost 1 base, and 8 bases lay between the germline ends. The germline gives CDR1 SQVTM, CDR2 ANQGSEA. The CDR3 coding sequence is TGCAGCTCGAGGGAGAACACTGAAGCTTTCTTT. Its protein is CSSRENTEAFF.

CDR3 coding DNA: TGTGCCAGCAGCTTAAGTCAACGGGCTAACTATGGCTACACCTTC. Its protein is CASSLSQRANYGYTF. V gene TRBV7-8 combines with J gene TRBJ1-2; D is undetermined. The CDR3 is 15 amino acids. Germline CDR1 is SGHVS and CDR2 is FQNEAQ. Trimming removed 2 bases at V and 0 bases at J, with 10 bases between.

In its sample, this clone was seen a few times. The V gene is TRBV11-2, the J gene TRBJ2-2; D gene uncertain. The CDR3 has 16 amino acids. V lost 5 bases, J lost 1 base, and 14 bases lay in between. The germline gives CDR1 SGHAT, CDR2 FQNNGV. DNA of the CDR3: TGTGCCAGCAGCCCCCGTCGACACAGGAACACCGGGGAGCTGTTTTTT. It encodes CASSPRRHRNTGELFF.

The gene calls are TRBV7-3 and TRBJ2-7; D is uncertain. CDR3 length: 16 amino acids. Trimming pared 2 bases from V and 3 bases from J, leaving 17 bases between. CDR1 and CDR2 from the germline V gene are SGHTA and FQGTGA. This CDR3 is CASSLAPRLTFYEQYF. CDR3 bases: TGTGCCAGCAGCTTAGCCCCACGACTTACCTTCTACGAGCAGTACTTC.

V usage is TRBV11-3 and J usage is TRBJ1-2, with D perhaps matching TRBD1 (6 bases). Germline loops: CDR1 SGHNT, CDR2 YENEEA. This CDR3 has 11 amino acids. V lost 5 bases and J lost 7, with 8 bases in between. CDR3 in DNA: TGTGCCAGCAGCACCAGGGGTGGCTACACCTTC. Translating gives CASSTRGGYTF.

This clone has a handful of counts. In DNA form, the CDR3 reads TGTGCCAGCATGAGGGGGTTGAACACTGAAGCTTTCTTT. Its translation is CASMRGLNTEAFF. The chain links TRBV6-5 to TRBJ1-1; D possibly corresponds to TRBD1 (6 bases). This CDR3 is built from 13 residues. Germline V gene lookup returns CDR1 MNHEY and CDR2 SVGAGI. Trimming cost V 7 bases and J 0 bases, with 9 bases left between them.

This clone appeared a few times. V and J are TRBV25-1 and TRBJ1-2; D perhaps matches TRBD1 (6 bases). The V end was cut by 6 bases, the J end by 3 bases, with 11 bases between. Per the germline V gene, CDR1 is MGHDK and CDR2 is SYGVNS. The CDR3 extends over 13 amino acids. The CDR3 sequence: CASRAQGHYGYTF. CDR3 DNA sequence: TGTGCCAGCAGGGCACAGGGCCACTATGGCTACACCTTC.

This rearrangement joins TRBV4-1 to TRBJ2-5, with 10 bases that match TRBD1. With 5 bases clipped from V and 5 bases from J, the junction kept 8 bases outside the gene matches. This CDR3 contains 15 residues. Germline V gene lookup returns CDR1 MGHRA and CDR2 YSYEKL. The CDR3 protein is CASSDTGTGAETQYF. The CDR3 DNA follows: TGCGCCAGCAGCGATACCGGGACAGGGGCCGAGACCCAGTACTTC.

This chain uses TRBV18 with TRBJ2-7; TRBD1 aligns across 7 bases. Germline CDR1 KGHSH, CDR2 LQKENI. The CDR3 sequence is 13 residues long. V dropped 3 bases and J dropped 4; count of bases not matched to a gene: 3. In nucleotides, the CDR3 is TGTGCCAGCTCACCCCGACAGGGTTACGAGCAGTACTTC. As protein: CASSPRQGYEQYF.

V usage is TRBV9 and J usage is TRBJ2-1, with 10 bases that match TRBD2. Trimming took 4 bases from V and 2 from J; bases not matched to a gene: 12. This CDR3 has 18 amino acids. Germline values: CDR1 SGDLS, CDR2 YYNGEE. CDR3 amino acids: CASSSPLGLAATYNEQFF. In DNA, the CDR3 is TGTGCCAGCAGCTCACCCCTCGGACTAGCGGCCACCTACAATGAGCAGTTCTTC.

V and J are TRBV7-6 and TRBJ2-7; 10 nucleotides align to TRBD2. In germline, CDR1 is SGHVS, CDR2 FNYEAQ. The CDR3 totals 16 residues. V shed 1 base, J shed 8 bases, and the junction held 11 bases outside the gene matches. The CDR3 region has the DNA TGTGCCAGCAGCTTAGGGGTGGTAGCGGGAGGATGGAAGCAGTACTTC. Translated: CASSLGVVAGGWKQYF.

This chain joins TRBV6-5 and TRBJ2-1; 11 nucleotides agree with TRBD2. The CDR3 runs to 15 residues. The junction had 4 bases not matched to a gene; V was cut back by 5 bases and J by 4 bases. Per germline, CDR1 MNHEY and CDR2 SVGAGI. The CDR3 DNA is TGTGCCAGCAGTCGTACTAGCGGGAGATACAATGAGCAGTTCTTC. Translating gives CASSRTSGRYNEQFF.

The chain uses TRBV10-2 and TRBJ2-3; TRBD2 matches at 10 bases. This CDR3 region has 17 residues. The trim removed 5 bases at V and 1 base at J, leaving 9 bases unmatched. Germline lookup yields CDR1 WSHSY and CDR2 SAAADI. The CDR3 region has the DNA TGCGCCAGCAGTCGGGCTAGACTAGCGGGCCGCACAGATACGCAGTATTTT. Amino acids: CASSRARLAGRTDTQYF.

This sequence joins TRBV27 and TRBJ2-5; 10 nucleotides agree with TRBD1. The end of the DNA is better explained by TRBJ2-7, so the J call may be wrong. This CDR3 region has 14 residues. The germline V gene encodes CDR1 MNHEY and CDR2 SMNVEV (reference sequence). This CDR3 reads CASKTTGGRDEQYF. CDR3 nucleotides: TGTGCCAGCAAGACGACAGGGGGCAGGGACGAGCAGTACTTC.

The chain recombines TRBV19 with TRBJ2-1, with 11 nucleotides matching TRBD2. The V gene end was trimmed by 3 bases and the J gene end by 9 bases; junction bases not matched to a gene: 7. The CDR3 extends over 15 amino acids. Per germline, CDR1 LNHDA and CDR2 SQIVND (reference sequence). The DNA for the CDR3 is TGTGCCAGTAGTATGACTAGCGGGACCGGGAGTGAGCAGTTCTTC. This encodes CASSMTSGTGSEQFF.

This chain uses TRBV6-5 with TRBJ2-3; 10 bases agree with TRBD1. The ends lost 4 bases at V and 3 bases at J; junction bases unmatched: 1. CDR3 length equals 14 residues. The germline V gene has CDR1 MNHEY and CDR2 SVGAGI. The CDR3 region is CASSSGQGTDTQYF. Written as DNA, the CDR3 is TGTGCCAGCAGTTCGGGACAGGGGACAGATACGCAGTATTTT.

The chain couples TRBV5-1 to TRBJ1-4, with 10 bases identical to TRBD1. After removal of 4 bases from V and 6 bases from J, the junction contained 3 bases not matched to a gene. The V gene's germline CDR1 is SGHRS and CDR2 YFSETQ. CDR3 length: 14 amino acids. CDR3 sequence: CASSAGTGDEKLFF. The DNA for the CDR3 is TGCGCCAGCAGCGCCGGGACAGGGGATGAAAAACTGTTTTTT.

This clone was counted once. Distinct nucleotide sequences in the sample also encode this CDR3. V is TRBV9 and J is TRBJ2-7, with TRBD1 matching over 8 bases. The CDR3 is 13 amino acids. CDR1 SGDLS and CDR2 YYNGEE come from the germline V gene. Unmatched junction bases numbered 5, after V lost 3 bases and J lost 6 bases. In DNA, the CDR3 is TGTGCCAGCAGCGCAGGACAGGGAGGCGAGCAGTACTTC. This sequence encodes CASSAGQGGEQYF.

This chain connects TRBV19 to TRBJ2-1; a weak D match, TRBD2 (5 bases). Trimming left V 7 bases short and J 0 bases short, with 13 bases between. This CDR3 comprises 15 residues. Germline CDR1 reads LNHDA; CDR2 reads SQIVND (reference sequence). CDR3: CASTLGRDSYNEQFF. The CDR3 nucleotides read TGTGCCAGTACCCTCGGACGGGACTCCTACAATGAGCAGTTCTTC.

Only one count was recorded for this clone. CDR3 in amino acids: CASSLSLTGGWTEAFF. DNA of the CDR3: TGTGCCAGCAGTTTAAGTTTGACAGGGGGTTGGACTGAAGCTTTCTTT. The rearrangement uses TRBV28 and TRBJ1-1, with 9 bases lining up with TRBD1. V lost 2 bases, J lost 5 bases, and 9 bases stayed unmatched. Looked up from germline, CDR1 is MDHEN and CDR2 is SYDVKM. The length of the CDR3 is 16 residues.

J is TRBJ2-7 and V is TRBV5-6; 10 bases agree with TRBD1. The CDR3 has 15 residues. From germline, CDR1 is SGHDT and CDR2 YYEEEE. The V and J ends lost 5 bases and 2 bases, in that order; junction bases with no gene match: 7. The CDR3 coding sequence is TGTGCCAGCAGTTTTACCGGGACAGGGGCCTACGAGCAGTACTTC. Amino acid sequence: CASSFTGTGAYEQYF.

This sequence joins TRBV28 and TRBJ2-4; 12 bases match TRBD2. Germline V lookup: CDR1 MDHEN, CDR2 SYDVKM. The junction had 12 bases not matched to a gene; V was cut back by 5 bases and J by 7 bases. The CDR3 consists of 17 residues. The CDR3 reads CASSRLGLAGGGNIQYF. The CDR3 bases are TGTGCCAGCAGTCGCCTAGGGCTAGCGGGAGGGGGGAACATTCAGTACTTC.

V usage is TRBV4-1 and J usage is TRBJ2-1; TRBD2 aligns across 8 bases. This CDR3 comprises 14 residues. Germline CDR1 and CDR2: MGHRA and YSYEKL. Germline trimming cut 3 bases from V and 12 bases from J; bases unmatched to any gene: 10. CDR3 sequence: CASSQVLAGLGQFF. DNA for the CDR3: TGCGCCAGCAGCCAGGTCCTAGCGGGCTTAGGGCAGTTCTTC.

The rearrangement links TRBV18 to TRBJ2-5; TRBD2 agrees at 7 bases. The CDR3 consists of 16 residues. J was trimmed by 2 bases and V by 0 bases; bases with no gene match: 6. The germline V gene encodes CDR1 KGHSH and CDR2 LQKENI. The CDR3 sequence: CASSPPKAGPQETQYF. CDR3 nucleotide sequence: TGTGCCAGCTCACCACCGAAAGCGGGGCCACAAGAGACCCAGTACTTC.

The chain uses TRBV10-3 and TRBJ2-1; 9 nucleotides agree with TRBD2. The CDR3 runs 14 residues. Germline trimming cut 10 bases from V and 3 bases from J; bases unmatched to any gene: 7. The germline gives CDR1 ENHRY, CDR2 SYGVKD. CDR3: CATKATSGYNEQFF. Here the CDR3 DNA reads TGTGCCACAAAAGCGACTAGCGGCTACAATGAGCAGTTCTTC.